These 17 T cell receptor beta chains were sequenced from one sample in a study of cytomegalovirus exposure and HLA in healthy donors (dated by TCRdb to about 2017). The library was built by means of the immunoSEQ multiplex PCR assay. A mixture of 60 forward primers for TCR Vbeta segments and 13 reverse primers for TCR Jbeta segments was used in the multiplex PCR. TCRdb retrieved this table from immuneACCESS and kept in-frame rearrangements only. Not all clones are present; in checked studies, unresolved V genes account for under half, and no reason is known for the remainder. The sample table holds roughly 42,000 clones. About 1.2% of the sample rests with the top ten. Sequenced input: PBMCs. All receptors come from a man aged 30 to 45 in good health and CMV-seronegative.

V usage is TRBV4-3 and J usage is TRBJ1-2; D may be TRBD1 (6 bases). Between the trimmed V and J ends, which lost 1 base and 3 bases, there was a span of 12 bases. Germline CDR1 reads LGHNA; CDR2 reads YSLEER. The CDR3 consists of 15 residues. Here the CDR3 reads CASSQAAGGDYGYTF. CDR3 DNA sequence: TGCGCCAGCAGCCAAGCAGCTGGGGGCGACTATGGCTACACCTTC.

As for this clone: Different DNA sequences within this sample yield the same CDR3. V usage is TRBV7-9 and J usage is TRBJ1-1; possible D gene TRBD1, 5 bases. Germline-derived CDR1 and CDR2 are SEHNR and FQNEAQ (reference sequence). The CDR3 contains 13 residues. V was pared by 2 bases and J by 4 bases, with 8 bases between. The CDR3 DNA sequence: TGTGCCAGCAGCTTACAGGGTTCCACTGAAGCTTTCTTT. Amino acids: CASSLQGSTEAFF. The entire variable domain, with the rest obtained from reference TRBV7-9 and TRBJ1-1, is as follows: DTGVSQNPRHKITKRGQNVTFRCDPISEHNRLYWYRQTLGQGPEFLTYFQNEAQLEKSRLLSDRFSAERPKGSFSTLEIQRTEQGDSAMYLCASSLQGSTEAFFGQGTRLTVV.

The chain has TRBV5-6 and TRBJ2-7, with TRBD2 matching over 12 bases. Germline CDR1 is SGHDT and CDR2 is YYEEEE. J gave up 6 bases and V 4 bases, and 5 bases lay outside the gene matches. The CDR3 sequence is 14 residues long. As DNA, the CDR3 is TGTGCCAGCAGCGGGGGACTAGCGGGTTCCGAGCAGTACTTC. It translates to CASSGGLAGSEQYF.

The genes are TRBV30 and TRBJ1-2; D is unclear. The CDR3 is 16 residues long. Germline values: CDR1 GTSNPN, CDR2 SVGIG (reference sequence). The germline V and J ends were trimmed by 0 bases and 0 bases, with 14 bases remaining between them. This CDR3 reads CAWSVFRLEANYGYTF. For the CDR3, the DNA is TGTGCCTGGAGTGTATTTCGTCTGGAGGCTAACTATGGCTACACCTTC.

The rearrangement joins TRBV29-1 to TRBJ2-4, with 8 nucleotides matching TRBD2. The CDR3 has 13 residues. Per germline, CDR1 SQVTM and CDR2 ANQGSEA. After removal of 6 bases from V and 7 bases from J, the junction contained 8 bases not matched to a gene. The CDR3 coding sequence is TGCAGCGTCTCCAATAGCGGGACCAACATTCAGTACTTC. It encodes CSVSNSGTNIQYF.

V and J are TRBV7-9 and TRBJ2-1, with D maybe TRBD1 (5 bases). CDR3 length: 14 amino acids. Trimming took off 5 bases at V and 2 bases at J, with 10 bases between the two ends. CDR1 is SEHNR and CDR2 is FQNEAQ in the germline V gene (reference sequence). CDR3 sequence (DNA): TGTGCCAGCAGCCGAGTACAGGCCTACAATGAGCAGTTCTTC. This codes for CASSRVQAYNEQFF.

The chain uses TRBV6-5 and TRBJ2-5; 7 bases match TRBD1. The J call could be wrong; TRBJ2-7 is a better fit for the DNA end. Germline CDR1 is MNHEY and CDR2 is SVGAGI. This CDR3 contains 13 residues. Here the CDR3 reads CASSYGQASEQYF. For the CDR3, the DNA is TGTGCCAGCAGTTACGGACAGGCGAGCGAGCAGTACTTC.

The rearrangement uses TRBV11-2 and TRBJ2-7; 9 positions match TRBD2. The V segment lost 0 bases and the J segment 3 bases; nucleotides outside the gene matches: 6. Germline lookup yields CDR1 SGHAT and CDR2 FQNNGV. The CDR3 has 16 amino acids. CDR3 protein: CASSLDRTSEDYEQYF. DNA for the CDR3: TGTGCCAGCAGCTTAGATCGGACTAGCGAAGACTACGAGCAGTACTTC. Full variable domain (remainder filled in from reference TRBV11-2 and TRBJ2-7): EAGVAQSPRYKIIEKRQSVAFWCNPISGHATLYWYQQILGQGPKLLIQFQNNGVVDDSQLPKDRFSAERLKGVDSTLKIQPAKLEDSAVYLCASSLDRTSEDYEQYFGPGTRLTVT.

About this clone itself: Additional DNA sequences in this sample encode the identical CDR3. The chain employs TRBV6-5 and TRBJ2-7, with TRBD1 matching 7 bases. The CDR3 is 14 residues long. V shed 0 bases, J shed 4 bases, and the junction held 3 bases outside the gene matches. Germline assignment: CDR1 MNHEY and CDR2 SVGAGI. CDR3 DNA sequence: TGTGCCAGCAGTTACTCACGCAGGGGGTACGAGCAGTACTTC. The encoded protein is CASSYSRRGYEQYF.

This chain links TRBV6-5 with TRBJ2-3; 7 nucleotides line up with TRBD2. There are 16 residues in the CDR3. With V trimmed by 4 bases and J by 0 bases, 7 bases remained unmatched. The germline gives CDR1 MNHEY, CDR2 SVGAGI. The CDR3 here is CASSSRAGSSTDTQYF. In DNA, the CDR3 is TGTGCCAGCAGTTCGAGAGCGGGATCTAGCACAGATACGCAGTATTTT.

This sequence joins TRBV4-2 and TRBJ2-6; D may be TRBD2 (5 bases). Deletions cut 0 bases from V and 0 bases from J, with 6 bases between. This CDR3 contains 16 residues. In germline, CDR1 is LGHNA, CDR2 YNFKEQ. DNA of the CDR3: TGTGCCAGCAGCCAAGATACTAGCTCTGGGGCCAACGTCCTGACTTTC. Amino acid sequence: CASSQDTSSGANVLTF.

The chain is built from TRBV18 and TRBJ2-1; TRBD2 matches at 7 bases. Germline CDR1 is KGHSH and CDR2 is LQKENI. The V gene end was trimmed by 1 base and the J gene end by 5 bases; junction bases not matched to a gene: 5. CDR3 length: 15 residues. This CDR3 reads CASSPLTGGDNEQFF. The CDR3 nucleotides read TGTGCCAGCTCACCACTGACGGGAGGCGACAATGAGCAGTTCTTC.

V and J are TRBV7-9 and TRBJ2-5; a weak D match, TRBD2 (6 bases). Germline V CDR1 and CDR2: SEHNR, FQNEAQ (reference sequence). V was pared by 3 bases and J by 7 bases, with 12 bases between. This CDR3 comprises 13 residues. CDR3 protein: CASSLSGEATQYF. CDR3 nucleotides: TGTGCCAGCAGCTTGAGTGGGGAGGCGACCCAGTACTTC.

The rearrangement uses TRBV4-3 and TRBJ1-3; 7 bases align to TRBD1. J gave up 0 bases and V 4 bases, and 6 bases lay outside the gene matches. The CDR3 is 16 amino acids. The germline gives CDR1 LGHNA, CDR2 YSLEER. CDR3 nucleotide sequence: TGCGCCAGCAGCCCGAGACAGGGTAGCTCTGGAAACACCATATATTTT. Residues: CASSPRQGSSGNTIYF.

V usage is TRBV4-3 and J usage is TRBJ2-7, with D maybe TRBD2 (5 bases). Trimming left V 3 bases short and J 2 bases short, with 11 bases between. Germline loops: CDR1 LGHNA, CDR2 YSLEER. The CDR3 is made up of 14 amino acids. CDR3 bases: TGCGCCAGCAGCCAGTTGGCGGGTGCCTACGAGCAGTACTTC. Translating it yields CASSQLAGAYEQYF.

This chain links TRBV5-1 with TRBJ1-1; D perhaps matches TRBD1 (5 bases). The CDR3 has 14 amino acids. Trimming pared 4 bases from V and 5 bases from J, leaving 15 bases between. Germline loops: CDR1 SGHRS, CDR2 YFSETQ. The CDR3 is CASSHSTAPTEAFF. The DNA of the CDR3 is TGCGCCAGCAGCCACTCGACAGCCCCAACTGAAGCTTTCTTT.

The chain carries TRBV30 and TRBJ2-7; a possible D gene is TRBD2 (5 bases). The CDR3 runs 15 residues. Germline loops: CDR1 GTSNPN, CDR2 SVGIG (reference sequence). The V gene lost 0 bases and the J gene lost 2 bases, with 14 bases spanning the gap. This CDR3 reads CAWSVLLGVAYEQYF. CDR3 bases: TGTGCCTGGAGTGTACTGTTGGGAGTCGCCTACGAGCAGTACTTC.